What follows are 14 T cell receptor beta chains derived from one specimen sequenced in a study of early T cells in non-severe SARS-CoV-2 infection. From the 5' RACE reads, TCRdb called clonotypes with MiXCR, one entry per CDR3 protein. The sample carries fewer than 95,000 distinct CDR3 sequences, 15% to 20% recorded once. This sample comprised whole blood, obtained at baseline. The receptors were gathered from an adult who was a healthcare worker with PCR-confirmed SARS-CoV-2 infection or an uninfected control (not recorded which).

The chain is built from TRBV7-9 and TRBJ2-1, with 8 positions matching TRBD2. Unmatched junction bases numbered 12, after V lost 11 bases and J lost 3 bases. Per germline, CDR1 SEHNR and CDR2 FQNEAQ (reference sequence). The CDR3 has 15 amino acids. The CDR3 region is CAGTRGGRFYNEQFF. The CDR3 region has the DNA TGTGCCGGTACAAGGGGCGGGAGGTTCTACAATGAGCAGTTCTTC. The variable domain in full, with the rest retrieved from reference TRBV7-9 and TRBJ2-1, is DTGVSQNPRHKITKRGQNVTFRCDPISEHNRLYWYRQTLGQGPEFLTYFQNEAQLEKSRLLSDRFSAERPKGSFSTLEIQRTEQGDSAMYLCAGTRGGRFYNEQFFGPGTRLTVL.

This chain joins TRBV6-2 or TRBV6-3 and TRBJ2-7; 10 bases are a match to TRBD2. V shed 2 bases and J 4 bases; nucleotides not matched to a gene: 8. This CDR3 contains 16 residues. Germline loops: CDR1 MNHEY, CDR2 SVGEGT. The CDR3 spells CASSYMLSGRAYEQYF. For the CDR3, the DNA is TGTGCCAGCAGTTACATGCTAAGCGGGAGGGCATACGAGCAGTACTTC.

J is TRBJ2-7 and V is TRBV6-2 or TRBV6-3; D remains ambiguous. V lost 6 bases to trimming and J lost 0 bases, with 18 bases between them. The germline CDR1 and CDR2 sequences are MNHEY and SVGEGT. This CDR3 region has 16 residues. CDR3 in DNA: TGTGCCAGCAGCCACAGCCTTTTTGCGGCCTCCTACGAGCAGTACTTC. This sequence encodes CASSHSLFAASYEQYF.

This clonotype was seen a handful of times. J is TRBJ2-3 and V is TRBV12-3 or TRBV12-4, with TRBD1 as a possible D gene (6 bases). This CDR3 contains 14 residues. The V and J ends lost 5 bases and 2 bases respectively, with 11 bases between them. The CDR3 spells CASSPGAFTDTQYF. CDR3 nucleotide sequence: TGTGCCAGCAGTCCAGGGGCCTTCACAGATACGCAGTATTTT.

This clonotype was seen repeatedly, ten times or more. The chain recombines TRBV7-2 with TRBJ1-5; 7 positions match TRBD1. CDR1 and CDR2 from the germline V gene are SGHTA and FQGNSA. The CDR3 contains 13 residues. Trimming removed 5 bases from V and 5 bases from J; junction bases left unmatched: 3. The CDR3: CASSIRGDQPQHF. The DNA of the CDR3 is TGTGCCAGCAGCATCAGGGGGGATCAGCCCCAGCATTTT.

The chain joins TRBV19 to TRBJ2-1, with 7 bases identical to TRBD2. Looked up from germline, CDR1 is LNHDA and CDR2 is SQIVND (reference sequence). The CDR3 runs 16 residues. The V gene end was trimmed by 1 base and the J gene end by 0 bases; junction bases not matched to a gene: 3. DNA of the CDR3: TGTGCCAGTAGTATAGTGGGCGGGAGCTCCTACAATGAGCAGTTCTTC. It yields the protein CASSIVGGSSYNEQFF.

This clonotype has ten or more counts. CDR3 in amino acids: CASSMRGLQPQHF. CDR3 nucleotide sequence: TGTGCCAGTAGTATGAGGGGGCTTCAGCCCCAGCATTTT. This chain connects TRBV19 to TRBJ1-5, with TRBD1 identical over 7 bases. The J segment lost 6 bases and the V segment lost 3 bases, leaving 2 bases of the junction unmatched. Germline lookup yields CDR1 LNHDA and CDR2 SQIVND (reference sequence). This CDR3 is built from 13 residues.

This chain joins TRBV7-9 and TRBJ2-1, with D perhaps matching TRBD2 (6 bases). CDR3 size: 14 residues. Per germline, CDR1 SEHNR and CDR2 FQNEAQ (reference sequence). V lost 7 bases and J 9 bases, leaving 19 bases between the germline ends. This chain's CDR3 is CASNGGNFYAEQFF. DNA for the CDR3: TGTGCCAGCAATGGGGGGAACTTTTATGCTGAGCAGTTCTTC.

In this sample, this clonotype turned up many times. The chain is built from TRBV7-8 and TRBJ2-2; D is unresolved. Germline lookup yields CDR1 SGHVS and CDR2 FQNEAQ. The CDR3 sequence is 13 residues long. With 5 bases removed from V and 1 base from J, the gap between germline ends came to 5 bases. CDR3 sequence reads: CASSVQNTGELFF. Here the CDR3 DNA reads TGTGCCAGCAGCGTACAGAACACCGGGGAGCTGTTTTTT.

This clonotype was counted between two and nine times. The J gene is TRBJ1-1, the V gene TRBV12-3 or TRBV12-4, with D uncertain. This CDR3 comprises 14 residues. The germline V and J ends were trimmed by 3 bases and 9 bases, with 17 bases remaining between them. The CDR3 spells CASSFGLLEAKAFF. The CDR3, as DNA: TGTGCCAGCAGTTTCGGACTCCTAGAAGCGAAAGCTTTCTTT.

This clonotype has at least ten counts. The CDR3 region is CASSPRLAGIPYNEQFF. CDR3 in DNA: TGCGCCAGCAGCCCGCGACTAGCGGGGATACCATACAATGAGCAGTTCTTC. The chain carries TRBV4-1 and TRBJ2-1; TRBD2 agrees at 11 bases. With V trimmed by 4 bases and J by 4 bases, 9 bases remained unmatched. Germline V CDR1 and CDR2: MGHRA, YSYEKL. This CDR3 spans 17 amino acids.

The chain has TRBV7-9 and TRBJ2-7; maybe TRBD1 (6 bases). CDR3 length: 14 residues. V was clipped by 5 bases and J by 4 bases, with 15 bases between them. CDR1 is SEHNR and CDR2 is FQNEAQ in the germline V gene (reference sequence). The CDR3 DNA reads TGTGCCAGCAGCCAGCCGGGACACCAGTACGAGCAGTACTTC. This gives the protein CASSQPGHQYEQYF.

In this sample, this clonotype turned up many times. The chain carries TRBV20-1 and TRBJ2-3; no firm D call. V dropped 1 base and J dropped 0 bases, with 8 bases sitting between them. The CDR3 runs to 14 residues. CDR1 is DFQATT, CDR2 SNEGSKA, per germline (reference sequence). CDR3 coding DNA: TGCAGTGCTAGAGCAGCAGTTAGCACAGATACGCAGTATTTT. This encodes CSARAAVSTDTQYF.

This clonotype was counted only a few times. V is TRBV4-1 and J is TRBJ2-7, with a tentative D call TRBD2 (6 bases). Deletions cut 4 bases from V and 9 bases from J, with 19 bases between. Germline assignment: CDR1 MGHRA and CDR2 YSYEKL. CDR3 length: 14 residues. The CDR3 nucleotides are TGCGCCAGCAGCCCCGTCGGGGGACCGCCGGGGCAGTACTTC. As protein: CASSPVGGPPGQYF.